This TCR beta chain was documented in a study of beta chain features in type 1 diabetes. General study points: Patients with Type 1 diabetes showed moderately but significantly shorter TCRB CDR3s in all four CD4+ subsets.

Sequencing targeted expressed TCRB transcripts, as all isolated RNA had been reverse transcribed. TCRdb's table, derived via immunoSEQ multiplex PCR, lists solely in-frame clones and lacks some. This table holds about 160,000 clones, roughly 7.1% found once. Regarding this clone: The antigen remains undetermined.

V lost 4 bases and J lost 6; bases outside the gene matches: 8. The length of the CDR3 is 15 residues. Germline V gene sequence: CDR1 SNHLY, CDR2 FYNNEI. V usage is TRBV2 and J usage is TRBJ2-2, with 7 bases that match TRBD2. The source of this sequence is a woman between 40 and 50 years old with type 1 diabetes. The sequencing sample was made of central memory CD4+ T cells from blood. CDR3 DNA: TGTGCCAGCAGTGCCCGGACTAGTCAGGCCGGGGAGCTGTTTTTT. Its protein product is CASSARTSQAGELFF.